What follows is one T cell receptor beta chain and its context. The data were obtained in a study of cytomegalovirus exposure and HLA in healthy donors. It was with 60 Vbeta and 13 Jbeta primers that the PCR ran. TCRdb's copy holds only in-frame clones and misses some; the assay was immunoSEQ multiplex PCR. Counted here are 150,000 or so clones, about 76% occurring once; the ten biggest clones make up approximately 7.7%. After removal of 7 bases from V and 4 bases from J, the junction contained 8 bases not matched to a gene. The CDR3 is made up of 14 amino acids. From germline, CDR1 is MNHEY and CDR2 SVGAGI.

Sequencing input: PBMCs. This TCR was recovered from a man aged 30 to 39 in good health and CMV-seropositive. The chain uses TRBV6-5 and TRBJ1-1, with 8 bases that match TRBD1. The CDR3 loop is CASNEADRGTEAFF. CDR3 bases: TGTGCCAGCAACGAGGCCGACAGGGGCACTGAAGCTTTCTTT.